This T cell receptor (beta chain) stems from a study of blood T cell repertoires in COVID-19 (dated by TCRdb to between 2020 and 2021). For context, the study as a whole: The collaborator samples originated in the United States, Italy and Spain and spanned the acute and convalescent phases of COVID-19. The prospective study material was composed of cDNA or gDNA derived from T cells, B-cell-depleted T cells, or PBMCs. The dataset comprised deeply sampled blood TCRbeta repertoires from subjects exposed to, actively infected with, or recovered from COVID-19. The repertoires were made available in a free public database intended to serve as a resource for research on the immune response to SARS-CoV-2. The samples were drawn from the first 160 participants of the ongoing ImmuneRACE study and from over 950 subjects provided by 6 global collaborators. Nearly every sample came with metadata listing a de-identified subject ID, COVID-19 status, age in years and sex. Where available, HLA class I and class II types were obtained from metadata supplied by the sample provider rather than from assay-based typing.

What the research found in general, with its limitations: Clinical and demographic metadata were provided uncurated, with the amount varying by source and participant.

As regards this clone: It lacks a known antigen. Per-base qualities were not stored, and no clone one base away is much larger.

One collaborating source in Seattle enrolled patients while the patients were actively infected and followed the patients over time throughout the course of disease. The collaborating institutions used their own protocols to collect whole blood in K2EDTA tubes. For TCRbeta analysis, collaborators shipped samples in one of three forms: frozen whole blood, isolated PBMCs, or DNA extracted from either of those sample types. V is cut back by 4 bases and J by 2 bases, with 5 bases in the junction unmatched. The germline V gene provides CDR1 MNHEY and CDR2 SVGEGT. Taken from cysteine to phenylalanine, the CDR3 has 15 residues. The sequence is cut down to CDR3 DNA, 45 bases in frame from base 1. TCRbeta CDR3 regions were amplified from genomic DNA by means of the immunoSEQ Assay, a bias-controlled multiplex PCR. Concerning the study's data processing: The number of nucleated cells in each sample was estimated by amplification of reference gene primers within the assay. Sequence reads were collapsed and filtered to measure the absolute abundance of every unique TCRbeta CDR3 rearrangement. For each sample, productive Simpson clonality was calculated as the square root of Simpson's diversity index across productive rearrangements. Sourced from immuneACCESS, this table was stored by TCRdb with only in-frame sequences that have V and J called. A share of the clones is absent; for the studies checked, an unresolved V gene accounts for under half, and the remainder has no known explanation. V and J calls and clone size are given by that table; D and trimming were obtained from the DNA. Here the sample has 200,000 to 300,000 clones; about 90% occur a single time. Under 3% of the sample goes to the ten largest clones.

Sequenced: peripheral blood. This sequence uses TRBV6-2 or TRBV6-3 and TRBJ1-5; the central 7 bases match TRBD1. This receptor was taken from a person aged 18 to 35 with COVID-19, enrolled during active disease. The DNA sequence follows: TGTGCCAGCAGTTTGACAGGGCTGGGCAATCAGCCCCAGCATTTT. Its protein is CASSLTGLGNQPQHF.